The TCR beta chain described here comes from a study of OX40 agonist ivuxolimab in advanced cancers. About the study: Patients took ivuxolimab, an agonistic anti-OX40 (CD134) antibody. Subjects had a mean age of roughly 60 years, with a range of about 23 to 85; just over 80% were male.

A note on this clone: Its antigen is as yet unknown.

V shed 10 bases and J shed 5 bases, with 17 bases lying between them. This CDR3 has 13 residues. Per the germline V gene, CDR1 is LNHDA and CDR2 is SQIVND (reference sequence). Here immunoSEQ multiplex PCR was the method, and the copy in TCRdb shows in-frame clones only, minus some. The sample carries about 75,000 clones, roughly 81% recorded once. Study-wide points: In the 0.1 to 3.0 mg/kg range, CD4+ and CD8+ blood T cells had expanded clonally by week 6.

The chain joins TRBV19 to TRBJ2-5; weak D call: TRBD2 (6 bases). This specimen was CD4+ or CD8+ T cells sorted from blood, taken in a trial of the OX40 agonist ivuxolimab. This clonotype originated in an adult with an advanced solid tumor such as melanoma, head and neck, liver or kidney cancer. The CDR3 protein is CAISGGVGETQYF. The DNA for the CDR3 is TGTGCCATCTCCGGAGGGGTTGGGGAGACCCAGTACTTC. The full variable domain, with the rest looked up from reference TRBV19 and TRBJ2-5, is DGGITQSPKYLFRKEGQNVTLSCEQNLNHDAMYWYRQDPGQGLRLIYYSQIVNDFQKGDIAEGYSVSREKKESFPLTVTSAQKNPTAFYLCAISGGVGETQYFGPGTRLLVL.